Given below is one T cell receptor beta chain in context. Many counts were recorded for this clonotype. There is no known antigen for this receptor. It has no much larger one-base neighbor in the sample; base qualities were not kept. For CDR1 and CDR2, the germline V gene (reference sequence) lists GTSNPN and SVGIG. V was cut back by 4 bases and J by 4 bases, leaving a gap of 11 bases between them. From cysteine to phenylalanine, the CDR3 is 13 amino acids long. Solely the CDR3 DNA is kept, with 39 bases framed from the first base. These data belong to a study of T cells in Graves' hyperthyroidism and ophthalmopathy (dated by TCRdb to the late 2010s). For the wider study: Peripheral blood samples were taken at the time of initial diagnosis, prior to any treatment. After sampling, hyperthyroidism patients received methimazole starting at 30 mg daily, and ophthalmopathy patients received high-dose intravenous methylprednisolone. In roughly six Graves' hyperthyroidism patients, the study also compared T-cell repertoires from thyroid tissue with T-cell repertoires from blood. The paper reports TCR Vbeta CDR3 sequencing of roughly 140 peripheral blood samples: around 41 ophthalmopathy, fewer than 80 hyperthyroidism and around 17 progressor patients. An independent validation cohort of 18 to 20 hyperthyroidism patients and approximately 17 patients who later progressed to ophthalmopathy tested prospective prediction of ophthalmopathy. The roughly 91 discovery patients were randomly divided into training and test sets at a 7:3 ratio. A discovery cohort of fewer than 110 patients, about 40 with Graves' ophthalmopathy and under 60 with stable Graves' hyperthyroidism, was used to find distinguishing TCR V-J signatures.

TCR beta CDR3 regions were amplified from RNA transcripts. The first round of RT-PCR for the TCR CDR3 was performed with the HTBI primer set and the Qiagen OneStep RT-PCR kit. The libraries were constructed in a second round of multiplex PCR and then size-selected and purified. Sequencing of the libraries was done on an Illumina HiSeq2000 using paired-end 100 bp reads. Processing in the source paper ran as follows. SOAPnuke was used to process the raw data, with reads discarded if the reads contained adapters or uncalled bases, had a mean Phred below 15, or lacked an exact constant-primer or identifier match. COPE v1.2.5 was used to merge the high-quality paired reads, and each unique nucleotide sequence was defined as a clonotype. MiTCR v1.1 was used to align clonotypes to the IMGT TRBV, TRBD and TRBJ reference segments. Only V-J combinations with frequency above 0.0001, covering 99% to 99.2% of repertoires, were analysed. The TCS score was defined as F50 (clonal expansion) divided by E x V (chaos), with BLOSUM62-based TCRdist calculated between CDR3 peptides within each V-J. Welch's t-statistics and random forest reduced 500 to 650 V-J features to around 14, which were used in a naive Bayes classifier (R e1071). In-frame beta chains were kept once TCRdb had trimmed the public reads at Q25 with fastp and called clones with MiXCR. Every CDR3 protein is listed once, alongside the most common genes and DNA of its rows. The V and J calls were determined by TCRdb, not by the authors. For this sample the table gives 300,000 to 450,000 distinct CDR3 sequences, of which 14% were detected only once. Around 20% of the sample is taken by the ten largest.

The paper as a whole reports these results and caveats: Sample size was not statistically predetermined, and blinding of investigators to group allocation was not performed. Blood samples also contained most of the expanded thyroid clonotypes (frequency above 0.001), which suggests that blood repertoires may reflect thyroid immune responses. In validation, progression to ophthalmopathy was predicted by the model with 65% to 71% sensitivity and 72.22% specificity, a median of roughly 6 months before onset. In cross-validation, a model built on a 13 V-J signature told ophthalmopathy apart from stable hyperthyroidism with approximately 90% sensitivity and approximately 81% specificity, and in testing the same model reached 80%/75%.

Moderately to severely active disease, a Clinical Activity Score of at least 3, a NOSPECS grade of at least 4, and a duration under 3 months were present in ophthalmopathy patients. The study excluded patients with uncontrolled infections, other autoimmune diseases, pregnancy or lactation. Diagnoses relied on clinical symptoms, serum thyroxine and TRAb, thyroid ultrasound and orbital computed tomography. PBMCs were separated from approximately 9.9 ml of fresh peripheral blood using Ficoll-Paque density gradient centrifugation. Total RNA was extracted using Trizol reagent, and RNA quality was assessed on an Agilent 2100 Bioanalyzer.

This sequence originates from a woman aged 25 to 39 with Graves' ophthalmopathy. The chain is assembled from TRBV30 and TRBJ2-1; TRBD2 might be the D gene, on 6 matching bases. Specimen: blood. The CDR3 protein is CAWTGTEYNEQFF. The DNA is TGTGCCTGGACCGGGACTGAATACAATGAGCAGTTCTTC.